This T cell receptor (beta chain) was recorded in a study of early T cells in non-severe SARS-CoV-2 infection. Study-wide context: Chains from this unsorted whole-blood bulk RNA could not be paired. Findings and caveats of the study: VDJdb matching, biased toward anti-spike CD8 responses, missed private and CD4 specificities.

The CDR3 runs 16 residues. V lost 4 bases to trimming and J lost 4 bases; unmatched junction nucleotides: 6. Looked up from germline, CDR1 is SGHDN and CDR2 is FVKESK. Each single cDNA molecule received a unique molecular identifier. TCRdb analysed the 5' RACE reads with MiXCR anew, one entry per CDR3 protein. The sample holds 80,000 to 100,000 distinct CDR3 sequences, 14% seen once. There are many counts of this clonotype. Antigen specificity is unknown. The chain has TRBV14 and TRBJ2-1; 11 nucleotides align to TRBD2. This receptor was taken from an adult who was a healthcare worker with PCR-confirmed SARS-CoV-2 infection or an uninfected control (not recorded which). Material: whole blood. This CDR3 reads CASSPQLAGAYNEQFF. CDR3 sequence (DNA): TGTGCCAGCAGCCCCCAACTAGCGGGAGCTTACAATGAGCAGTTCTTC.